This TCR beta chain was captured by sequencing in a study of T cells expressing NK-cell markers. The overall study: Out of eight donors sequenced, seven tested HCMV-seropositive and the remaining one seronegative.

Germline lookup yields CDR1 KGHSH and CDR2 LQKENI. The CDR3 is 16 residues long. TCR beta libraries carry UMIs added by 5'RACE template switching. TCRdb reprocessed the 5' RACE reads, keeping one entry per CDR3 protein, no DNA. The listing contains under 200,000 distinct CDR3 sequences. The clonotype originates from a woman aged 18-70 years in good health. V gene TRBV18 combines with J gene TRBJ2-5; TCRdb's assignment of TRBD2 cannot be checked, as there is no DNA. Sequencing input: blood T cells: a sorted CD56 or NKG2C T cell subset, CD4+ or CD8+ T cells, or bulk PBMC T cells (not recorded which). CDR3 loop: CASSPSSSGIQETQYF.